Below are 4 T cell receptor beta chains sequenced from a single sample in a study of Ad26.COV2.S vaccination and SARS-CoV-2 variants. Data came from immunoSEQ multiplex PCR; TCRdb stores just in-frame clones and leaves some out. Among a few hundred thousand clones, around 89% were seen once, and the ten largest hold about 4%. Specified treatment: some 20 received Ad26.COV2.S at low or high dose, single or two shots; 5 received placebo; per-sample allocation not given. Repertoires come from day 63 after the first vaccine or placebo injection. The sequencing used peripheral blood, collected in a trial of Ad26.COV2.S vaccine versus placebo. The receptors shown here come from a person between 18 and 60 years old who received the Ad26.COV2.S COVID-19 vaccine or a placebo.

This sequence joins TRBV25-1 and TRBJ2-7, with a weak D call TRBD2 (6 bases). Germline V gene data show CDR1 as MGHDK and CDR2 as SYGVNS. Trimming took off 0 bases at V and 5 bases at J, with 14 bases between the two ends. CDR3 size: 15 residues. The CDR3 sequence: CASSEYRGVTDEQYF. CDR3 sequence (DNA): TGTGCCAGCAGTGAATATCGCGGGGTAACGGACGAGCAGTACTTC.

The V call is TRBV27, the J call TRBJ2-3; D ambiguous. The CDR3 totals 16 residues. V was cut by 3 bases and J by 5 bases, with 18 bases left in between. The germline gives CDR1 MNHEY, CDR2 SMNVEV (reference sequence). The CDR3 nucleotides read TGTGCCAGCAGTTTGTCGGGCCCAAGAAGTAGAGATACGCAGTATTTT. As protein: CASSLSGPRSRDTQYF.

The chain employs TRBV11-2 and TRBJ2-5; tentative D call: TRBD2 (5 bases). CDR1 is SGHAT and CDR2 is FQNNGV in the germline V gene. Trimming removed 8 bases from V and 5 bases from J, with 15 bases in between. There are 13 residues in the CDR3. The CDR3 sequence is CASGRRERETQYF. The CDR3 coding sequence is TGTGCCAGCGGCCGCAGAGAGCGGGAGACCCAGTACTTC.

The V gene is TRBV5-4, the J gene TRBJ2-7; 12 positions match TRBD2. The CDR3 loop spans 16 amino acids. The V gene end was trimmed by 0 bases and the J gene end by 0 bases; junction bases not matched to a gene: 1. CDR1 and CDR2 (germline): SGHNT, YYREEE (reference sequence). CDR3 coding DNA: TGTGCCAGCAGCTTGGGACTAGCGGGGGCCTCCTACGAGCAGTACTTC. This sequence encodes CASSLGLAGASYEQYF.